The clone carrying this TCR beta chain was picked up many times. No antigen is known for it. TCR beta VDJ combinations and CDR3 sequences were profiled from genomic DNA. TCRdb re-derived calls from the reads in MiXCR, one entry per CDR3 protein. Here the sample spans about 160,000 distinct CDR3 sequences, roughly 48% being singletons. This entry comes from a study of CD8+CD57+ T cells in acquired aplastic anemia. Across the study: The sorted CD4+ and CD8+ cells yielded an average around 3 ug of DNA.

Study results and caveats: Patients and controls shared about 30 CD8+ CDR3 sequences.

Trimming at V came to 4 bases and at J to 4 bases, leaving 6 bases not matched to a gene. Germline CDR1 and CDR2: SGHNT and YYREEE (reference sequence). The CDR3 consists of 14 residues. Those patients picked for sequencing had displayed CD8+CD57+ cell expansion on flow cytometry. Prior therapy had not been administered to any patient at the time of blood sampling. This receptor was taken from a human donor with aplastic anemia. V usage is TRBV5-4 and J usage is TRBJ2-7, with 9 bases that match TRBD2. Sample: sorted CD4+, CD8+, or CD8+CD57+ T cells (not recorded which) from PBMCs. The CDR3 DNA reads as TGTGCCAGCAGCCCCGGGACTAGCCTGTACGAGCAGTACTTC. Its translation is CASSPGTSLYEQYF.